Listed here is a single TCR beta chain. Its antigen is as yet unknown. The data were obtained in a study of blood T cells in healthy people across ages. Overall study findings and caveats: Getting older went along with TCR beta diversity per million T cells dropping roughly linearly. The long-lived group displayed more naive CD4+ cells, plus higher diversity, than the aged donors did.

The authors ran a second PCR of 7 to 11 cycles using a sample-barcoded 5' primer and a J-beta primer mix. TCRdb called the 5' RACE reads again in MiXCR, with one record for every CDR3 protein. Altogether about 1.4 million distinct CDR3 sequences are present, almost 60% being singletons, with the ten largest covering 5% to 7%. This receptor was identified in a man between 18 and 35 years old in good health. Sequences were obtained from blood.

CDR3 DNA sequence: TGTGCCAGCTCACGTCAGACTAGCGGGAGCTCGGACGAGCAGTACTTC. Its protein is CASSRQTSGSSDEQYF. This chain links TRBV18 with TRBJ2-7; 12 bases agree with TRBD2. This CDR3 spans 16 amino acids. Germline values: CDR1 KGHSH, CDR2 LQKENI. The V segment lost 4 bases and the J segment 5 bases; nucleotides outside the gene matches: 9.